The source of this T cell receptor beta chain is a study of shared clonotypes between healthy human individuals. The wider study: Donors consisted of a couple of women and a few men between 18 and 49.

It was 150 to 200 ng DNA, 25,000 to 35,000 T cell genomes, that sorted-subset replicate PCRs used. This table comes from immunoSEQ multiplex PCR, and its TCRdb copy is limited to in-frame clones, with some not included. The sample contains under 2,500,000 clones, approximately 96% of which appear only once. Study-wide results and caveats: Relative to clonotypes present in all four donors, those not shared had lower generation probabilities.

On this clone itself: Antigen: not known.

Recent acute infections and vaccinations were absent in the healthy HIV-negative adult donors. The CDR3 sequence is 14 residues long. Unmatched junction bases numbered 10, after V lost 4 bases and J lost 10 bases. Germline V gene sequence: CDR1 ENHRY, CDR2 SYGVKD. The receptor was derived from a man aged 18-30 years in good health. This chain links TRBV10-3 with TRBJ2-1; TRBD2 agrees at 7 bases. Input material: naive CD4+ T cells sorted from blood. This sample's subset: CD45RA+ positively selected. The DNA for the CDR3 is TGTGCCATCAGTGCAAGAGGGAGGGCGGAAGAGCAGTTCTTC. This translates into CAISARGRAEEQFF.